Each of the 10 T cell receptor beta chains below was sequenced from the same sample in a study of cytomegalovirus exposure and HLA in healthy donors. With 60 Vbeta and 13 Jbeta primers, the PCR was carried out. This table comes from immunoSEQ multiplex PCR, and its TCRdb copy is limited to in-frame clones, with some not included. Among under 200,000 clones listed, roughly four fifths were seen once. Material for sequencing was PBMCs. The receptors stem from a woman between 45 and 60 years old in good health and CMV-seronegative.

The CDR3 region has the DNA TGCGCCAGCAGTTCAGGACTAGCGGACAATGAGCAGTTCTTC. It encodes CASSSGLADNEQFF. V gene TRBV5-1 combines with J gene TRBJ2-1, with 10 bases aligning to TRBD2. Looked up from germline, CDR1 is SGHRS and CDR2 is YFSETQ. Losses at the gene ends were 5 bases for V and 5 bases for J; bases not matched to a gene: 4. CDR3 length: 14 residues.

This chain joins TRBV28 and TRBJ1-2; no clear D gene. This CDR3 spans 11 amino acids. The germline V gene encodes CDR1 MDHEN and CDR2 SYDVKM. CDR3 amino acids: CGVSSLYGYTF. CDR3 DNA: TGTGGCGTCTCGTCCCTTTATGGCTACACCTTC.

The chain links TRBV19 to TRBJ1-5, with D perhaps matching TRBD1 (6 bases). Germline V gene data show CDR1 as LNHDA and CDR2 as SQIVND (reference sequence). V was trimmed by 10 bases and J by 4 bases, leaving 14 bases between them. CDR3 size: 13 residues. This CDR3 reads CATLQGWNQPQHF. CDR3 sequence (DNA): TGTGCCACTCTACAGGGATGGAATCAGCCCCAGCATTTT.

In DNA form, the CDR3 reads TGTGCCTGGAGTCTAGGACAGTCCTACGAGCAGTACTTC. Translated, it gives CAWSLGQSYEQYF. The chain carries TRBV30 and TRBJ2-7; D is possibly TRBD1 (6 bases). This CDR3 is 13 amino acids long. In germline, CDR1 is GTSNPN, CDR2 SVGIG (reference sequence). The ends were cut back, 2 bases at V and 1 base at J, with 9 bases in the middle.

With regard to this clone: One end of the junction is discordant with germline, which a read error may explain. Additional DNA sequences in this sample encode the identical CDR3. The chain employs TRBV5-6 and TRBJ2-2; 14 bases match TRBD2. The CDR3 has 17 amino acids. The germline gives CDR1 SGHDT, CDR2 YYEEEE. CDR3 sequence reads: CASSRTTSGRVSGELFF. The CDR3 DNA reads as TGCGCCAGCAGCAGGACGACTAGCGGGAGGGTATCCGGGGAGCTGTTTTTT.

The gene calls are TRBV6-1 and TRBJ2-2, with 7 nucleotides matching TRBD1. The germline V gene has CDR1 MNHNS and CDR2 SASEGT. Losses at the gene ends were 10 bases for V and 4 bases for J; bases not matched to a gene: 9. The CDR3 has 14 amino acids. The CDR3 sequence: CATGTVLGTGELFF. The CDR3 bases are TGTGCCACAGGGACAGTCCTCGGCACCGGGGAGCTGTTTTTT.

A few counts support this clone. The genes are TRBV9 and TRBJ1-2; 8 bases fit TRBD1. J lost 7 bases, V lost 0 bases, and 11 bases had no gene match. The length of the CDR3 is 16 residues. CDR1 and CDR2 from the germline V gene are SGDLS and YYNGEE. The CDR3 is CASSVAGVRGPFGYTF. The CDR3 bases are TGTGCCAGCAGCGTAGCTGGTGTCAGGGGGCCGTTTGGCTACACCTTC. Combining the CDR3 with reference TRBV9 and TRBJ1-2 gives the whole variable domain DSGVTQTPKHLITATGQRVTLRCSPRSGDLSVYWYQQSLDQGLQFLIQYYNGEERAKGNILERFSAQQFPDLHSELNLSSLELGDSALYFCASSVAGVRGPFGYTFGSGTRLTVV.

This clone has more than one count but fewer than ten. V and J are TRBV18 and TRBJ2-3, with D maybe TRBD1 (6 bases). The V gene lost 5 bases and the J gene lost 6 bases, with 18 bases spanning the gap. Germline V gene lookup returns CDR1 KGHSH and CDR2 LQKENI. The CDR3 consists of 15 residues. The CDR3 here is CASSGATGAGDTQYF. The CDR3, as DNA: TGTGCCAGCTCAGGGGCGACAGGCGCAGGGGATACGCAGTATTTT.

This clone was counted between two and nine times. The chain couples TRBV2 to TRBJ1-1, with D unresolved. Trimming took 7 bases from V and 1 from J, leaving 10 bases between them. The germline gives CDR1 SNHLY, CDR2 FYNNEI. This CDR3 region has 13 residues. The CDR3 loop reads CASNGYTNTEAFF. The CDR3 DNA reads TGTGCCAGCAATGGTTACACGAACACTGAAGCTTTCTTT.

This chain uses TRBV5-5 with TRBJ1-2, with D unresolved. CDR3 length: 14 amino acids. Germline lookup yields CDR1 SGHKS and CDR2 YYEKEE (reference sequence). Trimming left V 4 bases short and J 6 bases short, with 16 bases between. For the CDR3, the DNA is TGTGCCAGCAGCAACGACAAGATCGGTGATGGCTACACCTTC. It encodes CASSNDKIGDGYTF.